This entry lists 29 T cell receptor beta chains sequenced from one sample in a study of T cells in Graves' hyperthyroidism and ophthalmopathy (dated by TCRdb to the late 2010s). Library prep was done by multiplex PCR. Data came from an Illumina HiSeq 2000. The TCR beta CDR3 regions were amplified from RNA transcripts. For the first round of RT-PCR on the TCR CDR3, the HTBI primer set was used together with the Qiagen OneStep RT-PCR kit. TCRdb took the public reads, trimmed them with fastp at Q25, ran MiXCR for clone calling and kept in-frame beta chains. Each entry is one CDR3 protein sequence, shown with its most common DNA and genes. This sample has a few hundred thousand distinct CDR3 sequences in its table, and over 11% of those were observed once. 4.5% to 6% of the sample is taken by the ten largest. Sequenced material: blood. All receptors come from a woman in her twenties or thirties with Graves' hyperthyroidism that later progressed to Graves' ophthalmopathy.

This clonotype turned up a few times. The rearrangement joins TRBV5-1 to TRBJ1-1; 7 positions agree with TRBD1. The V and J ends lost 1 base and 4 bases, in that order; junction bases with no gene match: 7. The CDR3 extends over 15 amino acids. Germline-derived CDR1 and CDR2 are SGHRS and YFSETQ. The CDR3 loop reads CASSLRRGQGTEAFF. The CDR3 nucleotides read TGCGCCAGCAGCTTGAGAAGGGGGCAGGGCACTGAAGCTTTCTTT.

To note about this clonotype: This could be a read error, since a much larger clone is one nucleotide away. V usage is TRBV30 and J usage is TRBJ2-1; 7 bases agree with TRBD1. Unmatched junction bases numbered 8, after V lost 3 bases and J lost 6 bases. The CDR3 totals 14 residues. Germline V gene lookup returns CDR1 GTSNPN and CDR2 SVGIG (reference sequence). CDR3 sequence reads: CAWSRGTLGNEQFF. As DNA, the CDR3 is TGTGCCTGGAGCAGGGGGACCCTAGGCAATGAGCAGTTCTTC.

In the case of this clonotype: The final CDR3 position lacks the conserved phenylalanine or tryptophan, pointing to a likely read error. Written as DNA, the CDR3 is TGTGCCAGCAGTGAGGTGGTAGCGGTGGGCACAGATACGCAGTATTCT. It yields the protein CASSEVVAVGTDTQYS. V usage is TRBV2 and J usage is TRBJ2-3; a weak D match, TRBD2 (6 bases). CDR1 is SNHLY and CDR2 is FYNNEI in the germline V gene. This CDR3 spans 16 amino acids. Trimming removed 3 bases from V and 1 base from J, with 14 bases in between.

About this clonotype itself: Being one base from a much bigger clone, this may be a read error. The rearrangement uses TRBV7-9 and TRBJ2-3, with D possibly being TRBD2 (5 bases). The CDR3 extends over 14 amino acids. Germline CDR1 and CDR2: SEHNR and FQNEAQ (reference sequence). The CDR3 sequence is CASSPPGAVDTQSF. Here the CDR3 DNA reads TGTGCCAGCAGCCCCCCCGGAGCGGTAGATACGCAGTCTTTT.

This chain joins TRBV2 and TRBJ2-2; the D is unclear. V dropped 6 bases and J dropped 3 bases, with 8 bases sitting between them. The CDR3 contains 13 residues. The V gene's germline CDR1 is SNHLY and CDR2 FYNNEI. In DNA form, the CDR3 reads TGTGCCAGCAGGTTTAAGGACACCGGGGAGCTGTTTTTT. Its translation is CASRFKDTGELFF.

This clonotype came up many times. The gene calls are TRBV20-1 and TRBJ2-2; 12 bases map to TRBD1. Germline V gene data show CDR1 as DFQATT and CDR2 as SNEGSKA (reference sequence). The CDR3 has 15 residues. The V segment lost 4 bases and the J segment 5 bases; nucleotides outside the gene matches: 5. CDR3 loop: CSATRDRGQTGELFF. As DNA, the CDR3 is TGCAGTGCTACCCGGGACAGGGGGCAAACCGGGGAGCTGTTTTTT.

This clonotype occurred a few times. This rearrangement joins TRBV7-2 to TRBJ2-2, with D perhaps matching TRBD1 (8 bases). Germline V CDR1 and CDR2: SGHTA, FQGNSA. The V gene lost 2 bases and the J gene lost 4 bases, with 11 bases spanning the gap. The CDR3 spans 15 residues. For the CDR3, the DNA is TGTGCCAGCAGCTTAAACAGGGGGGGCACCGGGGAGCTGTTTTTT. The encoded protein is CASSLNRGGTGELFF. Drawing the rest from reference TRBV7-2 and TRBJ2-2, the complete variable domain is GAGVSQSPSNKVTEKGKDVELRCDPISGHTALYWYRQSLGQGLEFLIYFQGNSAPDKSGLPSDRFSAERTGGSVSTLTIQRTQQEDSAVYLCASSLNRGGTGELFFGEGSRLTVL.

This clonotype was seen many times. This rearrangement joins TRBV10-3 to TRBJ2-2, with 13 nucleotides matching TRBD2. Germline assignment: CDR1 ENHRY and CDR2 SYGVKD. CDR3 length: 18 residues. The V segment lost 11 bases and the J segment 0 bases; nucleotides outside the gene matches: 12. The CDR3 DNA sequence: TGTGCCGTTGTAGCCGGGACTAGCGGGAAGGCGAACACCGGGGAGCTGTTTTTT. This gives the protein CAVVAGTSGKANTGELFF.

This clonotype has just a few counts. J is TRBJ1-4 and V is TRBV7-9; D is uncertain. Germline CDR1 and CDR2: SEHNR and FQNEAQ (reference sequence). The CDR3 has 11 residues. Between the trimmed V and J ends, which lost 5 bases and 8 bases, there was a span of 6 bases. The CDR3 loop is CASSPREKLFF. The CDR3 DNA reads TGTGCCAGCAGCCCACGGGAAAAACTGTTTTTT. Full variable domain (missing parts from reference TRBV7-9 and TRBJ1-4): DTGVSQNPRHKITKRGQNVTFRCDPISEHNRLYWYRQTLGQGPEFLTYFQNEAQLEKSRLLSDRFSAERPKGSFSTLEIQRTEQGDSAMYLCASSPREKLFFGSGTQLSVL.

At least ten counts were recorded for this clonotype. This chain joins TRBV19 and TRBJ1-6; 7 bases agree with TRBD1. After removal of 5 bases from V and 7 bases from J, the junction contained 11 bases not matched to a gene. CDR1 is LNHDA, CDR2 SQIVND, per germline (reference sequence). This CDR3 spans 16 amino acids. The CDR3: CASSFRGQDLNSPLHF. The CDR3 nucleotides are TGTGCCAGTAGTTTTCGAGGACAGGACCTAAATTCACCCCTCCACTTT.

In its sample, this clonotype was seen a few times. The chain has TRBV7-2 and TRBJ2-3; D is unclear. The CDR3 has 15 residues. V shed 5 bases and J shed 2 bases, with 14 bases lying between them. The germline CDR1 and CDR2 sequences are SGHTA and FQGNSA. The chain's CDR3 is CASSARSPYTDTQYF. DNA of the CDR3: TGTGCCAGCAGCGCACGTTCTCCATACACAGATACGCAGTATTTT.

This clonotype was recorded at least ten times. CDR3 loop: CASSLSAGGYEQYF. The CDR3 bases are TGTGCCAGCAGTTTATCAGCGGGAGGTTACGAGCAGTACTTC. The chain combines TRBV28 with TRBJ2-7; TRBD2 agrees at 9 bases. The CDR3 spans 14 residues. J gave up 4 bases and V 1 base, and 2 bases lay outside the gene matches. The V gene's germline CDR1 is MDHEN and CDR2 SYDVKM. The full variable domain, with the rest looked up from reference TRBV28 and TRBJ2-7, is DVKVTQSSRYLVKRTGEKVFLECVQDMDHENMFWYRQDPGLGLRLIYFSYDVKMKEKGDIPEGYSVSREKKERFSLILESASTNQTSMYLCASSLSAGGYEQYFGPGTRLTVT.

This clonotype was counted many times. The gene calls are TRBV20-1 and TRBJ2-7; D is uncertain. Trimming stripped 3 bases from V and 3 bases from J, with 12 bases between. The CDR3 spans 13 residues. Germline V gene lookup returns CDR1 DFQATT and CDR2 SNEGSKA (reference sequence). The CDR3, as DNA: TGCAGTGCTAGCGAACGGGCTATCTACGAGCAGTACTTC. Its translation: CSASERAIYEQYF.

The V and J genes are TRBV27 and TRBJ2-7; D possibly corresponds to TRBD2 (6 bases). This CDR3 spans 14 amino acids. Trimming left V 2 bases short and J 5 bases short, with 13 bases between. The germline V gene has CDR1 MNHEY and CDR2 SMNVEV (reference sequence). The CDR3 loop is CASSLPGDGHEQYF. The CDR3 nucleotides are TGTGCCAGCAGTTTACCGGGGGACGGGCACGAGCAGTACTTC.

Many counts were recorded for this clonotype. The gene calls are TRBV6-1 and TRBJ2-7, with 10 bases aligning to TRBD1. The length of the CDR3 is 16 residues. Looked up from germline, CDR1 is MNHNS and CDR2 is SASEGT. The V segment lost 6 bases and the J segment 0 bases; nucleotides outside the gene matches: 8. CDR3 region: CASRGTGAPSSYEQYF. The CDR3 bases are TGTGCCAGCAGGGGGACAGGGGCCCCTAGCTCCTACGAGCAGTACTTC.

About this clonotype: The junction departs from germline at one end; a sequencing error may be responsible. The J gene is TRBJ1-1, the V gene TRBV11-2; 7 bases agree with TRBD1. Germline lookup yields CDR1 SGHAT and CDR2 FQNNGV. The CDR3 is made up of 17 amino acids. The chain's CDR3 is CGSSLARGGIRMTEAFF. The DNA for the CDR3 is TGTGGCAGCAGCTTAGCGAGAGGGGGCATTCGCATGACTGAAGCTTTCTTT. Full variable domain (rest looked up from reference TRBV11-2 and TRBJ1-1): EAGVAQSPRYKIIEKRQSVAFWCNPISGHATLYWYQQILGQGPKLLIQFQNNGVVDDSQLPKDRFSAERLKGVDSTLKIQPAKLEDSAVYLCGSSLARGGIRMTEAFFGQGTRLTVV.

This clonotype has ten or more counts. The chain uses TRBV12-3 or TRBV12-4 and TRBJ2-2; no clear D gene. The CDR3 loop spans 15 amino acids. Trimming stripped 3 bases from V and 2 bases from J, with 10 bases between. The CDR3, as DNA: TGTGCCAGCAGTTTTTGGCTAAAAAACACCGGGGAGCTGTTTTTT. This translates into CASSFWLKNTGELFF.

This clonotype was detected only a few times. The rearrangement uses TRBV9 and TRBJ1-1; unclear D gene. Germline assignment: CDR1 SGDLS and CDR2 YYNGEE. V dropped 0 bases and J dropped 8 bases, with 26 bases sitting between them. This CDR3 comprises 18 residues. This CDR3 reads CASSVGFGGEMTTREAFF. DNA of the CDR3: TGTGCCAGCAGCGTAGGGTTCGGCGGGGAGATGACCACCCGGGAAGCTTTCTTT.

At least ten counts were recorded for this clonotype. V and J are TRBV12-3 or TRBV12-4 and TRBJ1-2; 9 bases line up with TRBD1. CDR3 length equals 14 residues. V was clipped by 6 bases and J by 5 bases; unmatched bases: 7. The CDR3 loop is CASREVGQGYGYTF. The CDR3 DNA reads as TGTGCCAGCAGGGAAGTGGGACAGGGATATGGCTACACCTTC.

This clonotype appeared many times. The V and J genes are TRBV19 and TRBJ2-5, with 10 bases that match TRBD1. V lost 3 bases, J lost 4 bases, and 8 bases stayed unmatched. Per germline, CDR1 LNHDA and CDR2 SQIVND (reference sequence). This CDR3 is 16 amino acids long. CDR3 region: CASSMIPGQGTETQYF. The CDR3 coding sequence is TGTGCCAGTAGTATGATCCCGGGACAGGGGACAGAGACCCAGTACTTC.

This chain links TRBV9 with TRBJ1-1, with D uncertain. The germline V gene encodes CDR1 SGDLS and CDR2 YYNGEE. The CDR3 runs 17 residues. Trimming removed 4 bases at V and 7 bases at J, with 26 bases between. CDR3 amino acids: CASSPDNRAFLALEAFF. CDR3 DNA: TGTGCCAGCAGCCCCGACAACCGGGCCTTTTTGGCCCTTGAAGCTTTCTTT.

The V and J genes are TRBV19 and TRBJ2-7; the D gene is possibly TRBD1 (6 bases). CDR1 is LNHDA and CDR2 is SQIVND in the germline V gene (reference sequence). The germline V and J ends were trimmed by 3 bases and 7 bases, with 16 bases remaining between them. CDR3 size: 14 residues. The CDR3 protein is CASSITGQLGEQYF. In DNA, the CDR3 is TGTGCCAGTAGTATTACGGGACAACTAGGGGAGCAGTACTTC. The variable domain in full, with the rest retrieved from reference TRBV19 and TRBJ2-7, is DGGITQSPKYLFRKEGQNVTLSCEQNLNHDAMYWYRQDPGQGLRLIYYSQIVNDFQKGDIAEGYSVSREKKESFPLTVTSAQKNPTAFYLCASSITGQLGEQYFGPGTRLTVT.

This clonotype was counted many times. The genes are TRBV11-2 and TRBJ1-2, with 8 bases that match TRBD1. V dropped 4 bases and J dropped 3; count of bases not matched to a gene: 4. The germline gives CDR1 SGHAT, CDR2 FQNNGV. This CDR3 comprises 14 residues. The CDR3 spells CASSWGQEDYGYTF. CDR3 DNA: TGTGCCAGCAGCTGGGGACAGGAGGACTATGGCTACACCTTC.

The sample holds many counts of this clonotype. The CDR3 reads CSAGTEETQYF. CDR3 nucleotide sequence: TGCAGTGCAGGGACGGAAGAGACCCAGTACTTC. The chain links TRBV20-1 to TRBJ2-5; the D gene could be TRBD1 or TRBD2 (5 bases each). V lost 6 bases and J lost 3, with 8 bases in between. The CDR3 contains 11 residues. CDR1 DFQATT and CDR2 SNEGSKA come from the germline V gene (reference sequence).

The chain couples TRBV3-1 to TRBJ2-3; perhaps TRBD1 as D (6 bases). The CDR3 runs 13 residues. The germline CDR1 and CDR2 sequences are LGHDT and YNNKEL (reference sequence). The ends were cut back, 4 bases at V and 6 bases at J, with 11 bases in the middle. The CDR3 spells CASSLSQGDTQYF. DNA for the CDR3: TGTGCCAGCAGCCTCTCCCAGGGGGATACGCAGTATTTT.

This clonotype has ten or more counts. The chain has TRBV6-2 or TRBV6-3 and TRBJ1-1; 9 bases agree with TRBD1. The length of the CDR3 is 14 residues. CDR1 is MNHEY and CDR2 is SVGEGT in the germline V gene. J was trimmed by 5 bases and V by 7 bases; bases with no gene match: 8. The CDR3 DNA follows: TGTGCCAGCACTTTAGGACAGGGGCGGACTGAAGCTTTCTTT. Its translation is CASTLGQGRTEAFF.

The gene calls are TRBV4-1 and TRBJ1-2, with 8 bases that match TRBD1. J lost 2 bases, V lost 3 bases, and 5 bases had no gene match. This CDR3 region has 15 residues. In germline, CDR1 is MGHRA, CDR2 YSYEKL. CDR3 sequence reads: CASSHLQGANYGYTF. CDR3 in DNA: TGCGCCAGCAGCCACCTTCAGGGGGCCAACTATGGCTACACCTTC.

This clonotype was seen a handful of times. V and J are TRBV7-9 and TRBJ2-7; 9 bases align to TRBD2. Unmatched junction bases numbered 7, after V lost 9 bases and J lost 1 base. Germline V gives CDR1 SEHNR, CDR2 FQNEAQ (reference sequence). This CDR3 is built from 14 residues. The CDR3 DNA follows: TGTGCCAGTGGAATAGCGGGAGAATCCTACGAGCAGTACTTC. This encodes CASGIAGESYEQYF.

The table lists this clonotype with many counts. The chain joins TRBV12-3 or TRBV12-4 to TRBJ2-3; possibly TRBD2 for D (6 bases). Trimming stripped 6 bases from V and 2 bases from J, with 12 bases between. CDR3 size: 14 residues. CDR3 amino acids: CASSRLDHTDTQYF. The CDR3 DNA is TGTGCCAGCAGCCGACTAGACCACACAGATACGCAGTATTTT.